This T cell receptor beta chain was observed in a study of T cells after yellow fever vaccination. TCRdb re-analysed the 5' RACE reads in MiXCR, keeping a single row per CDR3 protein. This sample has about 350,000 distinct CDR3 sequences, with roughly 8.4% found just once. The CDR3 loop spans 16 amino acids. CDR1 PRHDT and CDR2 FYEKMQ come from the germline V gene (reference sequence). Trimming left V 1 base short and J 2 bases short, with 15 bases between. The sample in question was PBMCs, obtained about 49 days after the first yellow fever vaccination. The TCR was taken from a man aged 18 to 30 who received the YFV17D yellow fever vaccine. The rearrangement joins TRBV13 to TRBJ2-7; tentative D call: TRBD2 (6 bases). The DNA of the CDR3 is TGTGCCAGCAGCTTAGACCCTAGCCGGAGGGCCTACGAGCAGTACGTC. Translation: CASSLDPSRRAYEQYV.